Sequencing of this T cell receptor (beta chain) was carried out in a study of blood T cell repertoires in COVID-19. Participants reported their clinical history, and cohort assignment relied on those reports. The table came from immunoSEQ multiplex PCR; TCRdb's copy has only in-frame clones and leaves some out. The repertoire holds approximately 210,000 clones, with 80% to 90% as singletons. This CDR3 region has 15 residues. The germline CDR1 and CDR2 sequences are SGHRS and YFSETQ. Trimming took off 0 bases at V and 3 bases at J, with 12 bases between the two ends. The rearrangement uses TRBV5-1 and TRBJ2-5, with D hard to call. Sequencing was performed on PBMCs or T cells enriched from blood (not recorded which). This TCR came from a woman aged 18 to 35 who had recovered from COVID-19. This CDR3 reads CASSLVGRSEETQYF. CDR3 nucleotides: TGCGCCAGCAGCTTGGTGGGCAGGTCTGAAGAGACCCAGTACTTC. Full variable domain (remainder filled in from reference TRBV5-1 and TRBJ2-5): KAGVTQTPRYLIKTRGQQVTLSCSPISGHRSVSWYQQTPGQGLQFLFEYFSETQRNKGNFPGRFSGRQFSNSRSEMNVSTLELGDSALYLCASSLVGRSEETQYFGPGTRLLVL.